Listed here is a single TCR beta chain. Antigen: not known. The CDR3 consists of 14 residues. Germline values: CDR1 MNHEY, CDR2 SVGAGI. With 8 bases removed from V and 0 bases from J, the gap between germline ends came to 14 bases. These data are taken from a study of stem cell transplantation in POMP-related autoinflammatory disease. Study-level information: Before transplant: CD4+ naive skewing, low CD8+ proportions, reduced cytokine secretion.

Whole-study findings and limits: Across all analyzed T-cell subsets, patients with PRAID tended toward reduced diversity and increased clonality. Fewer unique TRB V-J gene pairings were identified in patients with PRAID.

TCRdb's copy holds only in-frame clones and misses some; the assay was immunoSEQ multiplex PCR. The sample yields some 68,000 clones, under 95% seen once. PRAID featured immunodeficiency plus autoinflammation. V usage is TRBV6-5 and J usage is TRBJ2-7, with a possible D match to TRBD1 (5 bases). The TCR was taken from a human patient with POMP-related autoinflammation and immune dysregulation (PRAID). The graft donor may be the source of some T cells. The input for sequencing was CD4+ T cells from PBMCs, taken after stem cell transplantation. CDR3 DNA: TGTGCCAGCTCTTACGTAGGGGCCTCCTACGAGCAGTACTTC. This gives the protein CASSYVGASYEQYF.